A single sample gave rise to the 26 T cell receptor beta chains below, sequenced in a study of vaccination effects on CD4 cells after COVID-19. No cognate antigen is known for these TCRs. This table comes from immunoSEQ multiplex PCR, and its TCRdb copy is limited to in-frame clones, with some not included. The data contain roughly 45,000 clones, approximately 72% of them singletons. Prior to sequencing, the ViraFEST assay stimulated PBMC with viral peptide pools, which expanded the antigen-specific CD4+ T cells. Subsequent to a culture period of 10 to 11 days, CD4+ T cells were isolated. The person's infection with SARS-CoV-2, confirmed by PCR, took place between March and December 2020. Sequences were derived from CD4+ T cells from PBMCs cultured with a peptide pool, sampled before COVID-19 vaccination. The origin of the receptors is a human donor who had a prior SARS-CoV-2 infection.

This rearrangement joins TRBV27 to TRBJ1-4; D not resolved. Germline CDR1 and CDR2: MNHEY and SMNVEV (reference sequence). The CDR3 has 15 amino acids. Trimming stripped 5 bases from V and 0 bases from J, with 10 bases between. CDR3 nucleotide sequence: TGTGCCAGCAGTAGGGCATTTGCAACTAATGAAAAACTGTTTTTT. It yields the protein CASSRAFATNEKLFF.

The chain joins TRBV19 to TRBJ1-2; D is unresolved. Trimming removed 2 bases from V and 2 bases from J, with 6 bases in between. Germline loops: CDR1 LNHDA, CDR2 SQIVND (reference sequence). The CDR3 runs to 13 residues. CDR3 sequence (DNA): TGTGCCAGTAGTATACGTGTAAACTATGGCTACACCTTC. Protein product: CASSIRVNYGYTF.

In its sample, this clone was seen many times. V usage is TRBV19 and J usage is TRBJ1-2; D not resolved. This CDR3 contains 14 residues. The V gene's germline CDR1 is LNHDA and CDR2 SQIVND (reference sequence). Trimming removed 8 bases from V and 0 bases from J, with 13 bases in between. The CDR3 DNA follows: TGTGCCAGTCAGAGCGGAAGGGCTAACTATGGCTACACCTTC. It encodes CASQSGRANYGYTF.

Written as DNA, the CDR3 is TGTGCCGTACGAGAGACCGGGGACGAGGGCTACACCTTC. It specifies CAVRETGDEGYTF. The chain employs TRBV6-5 and TRBJ1-2; D might be TRBD1 (5 bases). The germline CDR1 and CDR2 sequences are MNHEY and SVGAGI. The CDR3 has 13 amino acids. Trimming took off 11 bases at V and 8 bases at J, with 21 bases between the two ends.

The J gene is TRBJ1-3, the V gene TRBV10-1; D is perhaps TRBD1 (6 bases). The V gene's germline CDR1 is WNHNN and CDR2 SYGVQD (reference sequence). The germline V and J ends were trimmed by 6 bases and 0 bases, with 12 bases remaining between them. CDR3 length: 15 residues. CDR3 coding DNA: TGCGCCAGCAGATGGCAGGGGAGCTCTGGAAACACCATATATTTT. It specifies CASRWQGSSGNTIYF.

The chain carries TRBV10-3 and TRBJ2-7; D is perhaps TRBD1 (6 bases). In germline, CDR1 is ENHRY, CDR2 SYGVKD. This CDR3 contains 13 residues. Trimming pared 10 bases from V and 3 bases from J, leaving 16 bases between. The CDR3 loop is CATRNRADYEQYF. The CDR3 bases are TGTGCCACCAGGAACAGGGCGGACTACGAGCAGTACTTC.

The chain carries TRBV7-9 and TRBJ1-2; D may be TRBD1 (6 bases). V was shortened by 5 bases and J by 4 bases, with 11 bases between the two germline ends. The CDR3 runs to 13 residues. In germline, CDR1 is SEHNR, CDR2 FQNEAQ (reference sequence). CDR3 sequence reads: CASSRPGAYGYTF. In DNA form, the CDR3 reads TGTGCCAGCAGCCGACCGGGGGCCTATGGCTACACCTTC.

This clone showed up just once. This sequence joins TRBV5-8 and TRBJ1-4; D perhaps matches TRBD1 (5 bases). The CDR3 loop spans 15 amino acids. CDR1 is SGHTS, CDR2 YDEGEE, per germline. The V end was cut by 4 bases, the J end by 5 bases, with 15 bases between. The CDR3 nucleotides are TGTGCCAGCAGCCGGATGGTGGGGGGGAATGAAAAACTGTTTTTT. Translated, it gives CASSRMVGGNEKLFF.

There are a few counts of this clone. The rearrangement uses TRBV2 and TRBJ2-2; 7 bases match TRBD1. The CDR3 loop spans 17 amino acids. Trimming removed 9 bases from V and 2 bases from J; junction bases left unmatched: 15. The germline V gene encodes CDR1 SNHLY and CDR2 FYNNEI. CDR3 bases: TGTGCCAGTTTCCCGAAGCCCGGGACAGCAAACACCGGGGAGCTGTTTTTT. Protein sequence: CASFPKPGTANTGELFF.

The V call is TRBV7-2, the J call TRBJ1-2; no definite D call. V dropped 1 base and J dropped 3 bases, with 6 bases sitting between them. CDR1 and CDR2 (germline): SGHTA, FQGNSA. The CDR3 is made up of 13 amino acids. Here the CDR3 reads CASSLDWDYGYTF. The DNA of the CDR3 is TGTGCCAGCAGCTTAGACTGGGACTATGGCTACACCTTC.

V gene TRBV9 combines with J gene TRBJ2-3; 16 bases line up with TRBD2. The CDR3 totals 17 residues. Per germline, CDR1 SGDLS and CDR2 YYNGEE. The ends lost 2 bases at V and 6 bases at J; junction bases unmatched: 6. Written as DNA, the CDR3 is TGTGCCAGCAGCGTTACAGGGACTAGCGGGAGGGGGGATACGCAGTATTTT. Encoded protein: CASSVTGTSGRGDTQYF.

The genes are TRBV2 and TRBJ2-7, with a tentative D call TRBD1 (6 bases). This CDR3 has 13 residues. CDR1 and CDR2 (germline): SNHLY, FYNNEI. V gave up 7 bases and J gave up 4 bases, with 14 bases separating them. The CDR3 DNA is TGTGCCAGCATCGGGACACTAGGTTACGAGCAGTACTTC. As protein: CASIGTLGYEQYF.

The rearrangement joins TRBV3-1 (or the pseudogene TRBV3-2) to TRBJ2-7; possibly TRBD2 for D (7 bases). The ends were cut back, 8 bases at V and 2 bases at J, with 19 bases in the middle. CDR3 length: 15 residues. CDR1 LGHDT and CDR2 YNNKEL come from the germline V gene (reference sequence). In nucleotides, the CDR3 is TGTGCCAGCTCACAAGGAGGGGGGGACCCCTACGAGCAGTACTTC. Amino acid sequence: CASSQGGGDPYEQYF.

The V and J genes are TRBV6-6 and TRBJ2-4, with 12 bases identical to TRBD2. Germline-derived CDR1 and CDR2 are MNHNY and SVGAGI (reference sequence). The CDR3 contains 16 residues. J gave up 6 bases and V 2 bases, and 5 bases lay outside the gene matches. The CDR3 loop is CASSYQLAGGLNIQYF. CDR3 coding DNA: TGTGCCAGCAGTTACCAACTAGCGGGAGGTCTAAACATTCAGTACTTC.

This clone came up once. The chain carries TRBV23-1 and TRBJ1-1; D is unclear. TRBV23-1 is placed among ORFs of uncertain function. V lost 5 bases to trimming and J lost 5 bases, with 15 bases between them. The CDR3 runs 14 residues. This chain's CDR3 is CASSVDPGGTEAFF. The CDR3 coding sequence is TGCGCCAGCAGTGTCGACCCGGGAGGGACTGAAGCTTTCTTT.

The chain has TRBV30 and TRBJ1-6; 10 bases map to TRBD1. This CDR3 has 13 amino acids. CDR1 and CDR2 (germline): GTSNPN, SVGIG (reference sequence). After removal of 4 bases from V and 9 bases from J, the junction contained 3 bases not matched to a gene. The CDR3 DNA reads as TGTGCCTGGACCGGACAGGGGGGTTCACCCCTCCACTTT. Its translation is CAWTGQGGSPLHF.

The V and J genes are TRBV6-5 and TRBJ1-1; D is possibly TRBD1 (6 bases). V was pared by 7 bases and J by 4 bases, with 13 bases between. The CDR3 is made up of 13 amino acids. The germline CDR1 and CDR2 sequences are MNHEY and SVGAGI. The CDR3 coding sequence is TGTGCCAGCAAAGGCAGGGGCGGCACTGAAGCTTTCTTT. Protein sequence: CASKGRGGTEAFF.

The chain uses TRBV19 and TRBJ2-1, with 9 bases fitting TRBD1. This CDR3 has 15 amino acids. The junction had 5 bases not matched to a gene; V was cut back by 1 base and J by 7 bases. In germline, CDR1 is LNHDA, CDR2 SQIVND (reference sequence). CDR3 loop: CASSIGPTGGNEQFF. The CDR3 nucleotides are TGTGCCAGTAGTATAGGACCGACAGGGGGGAATGAGCAGTTCTTC.

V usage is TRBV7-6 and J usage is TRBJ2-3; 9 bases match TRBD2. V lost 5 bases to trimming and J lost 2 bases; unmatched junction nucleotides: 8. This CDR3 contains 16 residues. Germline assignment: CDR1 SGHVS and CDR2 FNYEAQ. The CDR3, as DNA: TGTGCCAGCAGCCGGCAGACTAGCGGAAACACAGATACGCAGTATTTT. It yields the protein CASSRQTSGNTDTQYF.

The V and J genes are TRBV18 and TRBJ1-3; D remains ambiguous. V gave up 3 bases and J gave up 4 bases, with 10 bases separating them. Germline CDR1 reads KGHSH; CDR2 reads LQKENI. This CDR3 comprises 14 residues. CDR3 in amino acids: CASSPNVQGNTIYF. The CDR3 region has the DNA TGTGCCAGCTCACCCAATGTTCAAGGAAACACCATATATTTT.

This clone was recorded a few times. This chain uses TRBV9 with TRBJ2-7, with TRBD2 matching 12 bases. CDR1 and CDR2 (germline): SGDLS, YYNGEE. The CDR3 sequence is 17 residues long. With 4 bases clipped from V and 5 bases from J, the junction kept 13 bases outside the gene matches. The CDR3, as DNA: TGTGCCAGCAGCAGACTAGCGGGAGTCAGTTTTAAGCACGAGCAGTACTTC. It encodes CASSRLAGVSFKHEQYF.

The CDR3 is CAWSSGVISNQPQHF. In nucleotides, the CDR3 is TGTGCCTGGAGCTCAGGGGTTATTAGCAATCAGCCCCAGCATTTT. The V and J genes are TRBV30 and TRBJ1-5; D is possibly TRBD1 (6 bases). The V and J ends lost 3 bases and 0 bases respectively, with 12 bases between them. Germline loops: CDR1 GTSNPN, CDR2 SVGIG (reference sequence). The CDR3 is made up of 15 amino acids.

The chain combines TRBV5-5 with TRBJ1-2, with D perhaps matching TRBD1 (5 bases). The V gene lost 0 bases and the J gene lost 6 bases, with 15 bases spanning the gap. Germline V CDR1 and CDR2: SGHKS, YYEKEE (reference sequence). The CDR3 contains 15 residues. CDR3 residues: CASSLDPGRPDGYTF. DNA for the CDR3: TGTGCCAGCAGCTTGGACCCGGGACGACCGGATGGCTACACCTTC.

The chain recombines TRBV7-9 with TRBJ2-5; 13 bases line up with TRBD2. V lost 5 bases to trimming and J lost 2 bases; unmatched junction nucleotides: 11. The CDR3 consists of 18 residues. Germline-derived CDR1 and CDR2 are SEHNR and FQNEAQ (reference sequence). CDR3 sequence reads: CASSPRPGTSGIQETQYF. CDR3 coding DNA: TGTGCCAGCAGCCCACGCCCCGGGACTAGCGGGATTCAAGAGACCCAGTACTTC.

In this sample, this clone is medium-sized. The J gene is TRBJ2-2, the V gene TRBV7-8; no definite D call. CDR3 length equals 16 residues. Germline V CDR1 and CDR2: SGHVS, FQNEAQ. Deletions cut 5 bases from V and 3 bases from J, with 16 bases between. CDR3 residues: CASSLSSSRYTGELFF. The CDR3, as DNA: TGTGCCAGCAGCCTCTCTAGTTCTAGGTACACCGGGGAGCTGTTTTTT.

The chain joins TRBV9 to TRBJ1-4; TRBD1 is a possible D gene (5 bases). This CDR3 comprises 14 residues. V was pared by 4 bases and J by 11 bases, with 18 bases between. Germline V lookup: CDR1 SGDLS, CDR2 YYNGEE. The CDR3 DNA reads TGTGCCAGCAGCCCTCCCGGCGGGGGACGGAAACTGTTTTTT. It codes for CASSPPGGGRKLFF.